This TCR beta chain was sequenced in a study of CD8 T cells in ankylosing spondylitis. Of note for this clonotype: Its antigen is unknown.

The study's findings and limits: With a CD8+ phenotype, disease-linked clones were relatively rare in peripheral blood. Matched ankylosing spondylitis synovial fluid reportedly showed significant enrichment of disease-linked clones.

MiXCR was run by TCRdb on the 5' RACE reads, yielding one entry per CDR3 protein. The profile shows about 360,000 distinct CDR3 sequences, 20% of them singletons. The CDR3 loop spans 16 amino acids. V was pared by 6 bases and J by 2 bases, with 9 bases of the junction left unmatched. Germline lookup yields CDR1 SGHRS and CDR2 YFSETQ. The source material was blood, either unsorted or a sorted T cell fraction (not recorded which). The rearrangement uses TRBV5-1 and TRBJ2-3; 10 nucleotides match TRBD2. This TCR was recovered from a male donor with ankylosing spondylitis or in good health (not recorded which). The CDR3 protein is CASIPSSGGATDTQYF. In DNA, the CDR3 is TGCGCCAGCATTCCCTCAAGCGGGGGGGCCACAGATACGCAGTATTTT.